This T cell receptor delta chain was documented in a study of gamma-delta T cells after stem cell transplantation. This clone was picked up a small number of times. This DNA's translation differs at residue 8 from TCRdb's protein, which comes from a much larger clone; a read error is likely, and the protein shown is translated from the DNA. TCRdb re-called clones from the RT-PCR reads using CATT. The profile shows under 2,500 delta-chain clones, roughly 1.2% of them singletons. V lost 0 bases and J 8 bases, leaving 24 bases between the germline ends. The germline V gene has CDR1 GEAIGNYY and CDR2 EKD. CDR3 length: 17 residues.

Sequenced: gamma-delta T cells. The chain recombines TRDV2 with TRDJ1; TRDD3 might be the D (6 bases). The receptor's source is a human donor. It is not recorded whose cells these are; they may come from a transplant donor. CDR3 nucleotide sequence: TGTGCCTGTGACACCTTGGGGGGTACTACCAGCCACGACAAACTCATCTTT. Its translation: CACDTLGGTTSHDKLIF.